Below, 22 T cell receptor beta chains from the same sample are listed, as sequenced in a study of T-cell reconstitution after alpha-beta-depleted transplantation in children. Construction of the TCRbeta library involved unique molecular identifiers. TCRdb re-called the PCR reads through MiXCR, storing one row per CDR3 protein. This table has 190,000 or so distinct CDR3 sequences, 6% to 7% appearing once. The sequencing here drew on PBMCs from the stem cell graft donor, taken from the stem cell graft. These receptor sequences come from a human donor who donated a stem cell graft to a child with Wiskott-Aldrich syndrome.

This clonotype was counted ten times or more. In nucleotides, the CDR3 is TGTGCCAGCAGTTTTGGACTTCGCTCTGGGGCCAACGTCCTGACTTTC. It yields the protein CASSFGLRSGANVLTF. The J gene is TRBJ2-6, the V gene TRBV28; perhaps TRBD2 as D (5 bases). CDR1 is MDHEN, CDR2 SYDVKM, per germline. This CDR3 region has 16 residues. The V and J ends lost 3 bases and 0 bases respectively, with 9 bases between them.

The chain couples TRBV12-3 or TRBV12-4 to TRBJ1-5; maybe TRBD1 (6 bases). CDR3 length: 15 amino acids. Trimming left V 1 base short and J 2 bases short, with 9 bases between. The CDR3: CASSLGGAGNQPQHF. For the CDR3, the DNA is TGTGCCAGCAGTTTAGGGGGGGCTGGCAATCAGCCCCAGCATTTT.

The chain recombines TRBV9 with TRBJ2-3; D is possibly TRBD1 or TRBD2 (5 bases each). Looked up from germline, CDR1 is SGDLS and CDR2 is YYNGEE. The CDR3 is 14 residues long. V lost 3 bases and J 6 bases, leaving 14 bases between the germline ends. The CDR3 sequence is CASSDRDPGDTQYF. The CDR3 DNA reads TGTGCCAGCAGCGACCGGGACCCAGGGGATACGCAGTATTTT. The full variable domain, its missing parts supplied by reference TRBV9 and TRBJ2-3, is DSGVTQTPKHLITATGQRVTLRCSPRSGDLSVYWYQQSLDQGLQFLIQYYNGEERAKGNILERFSAQQFPDLHSELNLSSLELGDSALYFCASSDRDPGDTQYFGPGTRLTVL.

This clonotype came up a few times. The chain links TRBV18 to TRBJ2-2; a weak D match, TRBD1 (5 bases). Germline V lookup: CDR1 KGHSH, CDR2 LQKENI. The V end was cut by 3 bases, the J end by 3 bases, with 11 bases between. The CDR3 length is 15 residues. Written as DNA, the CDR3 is TGTGCCAGCTCACCCCCCGACAGATACACCGGGGAGCTGTTTTTT. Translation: CASSPPDRYTGELFF.

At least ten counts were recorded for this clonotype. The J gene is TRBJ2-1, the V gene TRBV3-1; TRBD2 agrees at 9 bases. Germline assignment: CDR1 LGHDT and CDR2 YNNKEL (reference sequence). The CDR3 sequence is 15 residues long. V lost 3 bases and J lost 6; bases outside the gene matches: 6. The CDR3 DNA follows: TGTGCCAGCAGCCAGGCGGCGGGGGGGTTCAATGAGCAGTTCTTC. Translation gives CASSQAAGGFNEQFF.

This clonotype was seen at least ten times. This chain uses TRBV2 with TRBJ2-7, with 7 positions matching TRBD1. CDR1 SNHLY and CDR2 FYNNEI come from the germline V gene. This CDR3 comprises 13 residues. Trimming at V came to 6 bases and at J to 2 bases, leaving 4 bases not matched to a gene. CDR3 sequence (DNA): TGTGCCAGCAGGGGACAGAAAGCCTACGAGCAGTACTTC. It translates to CASRGQKAYEQYF.

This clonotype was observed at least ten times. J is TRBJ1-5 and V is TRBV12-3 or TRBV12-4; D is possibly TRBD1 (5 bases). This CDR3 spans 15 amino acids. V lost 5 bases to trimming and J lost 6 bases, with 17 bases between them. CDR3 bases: TGTGCCAGCAGTCCCGACTCATATGGGGCTCAGCCCCAGCATTTT. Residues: CASSPDSYGAQPQHF.

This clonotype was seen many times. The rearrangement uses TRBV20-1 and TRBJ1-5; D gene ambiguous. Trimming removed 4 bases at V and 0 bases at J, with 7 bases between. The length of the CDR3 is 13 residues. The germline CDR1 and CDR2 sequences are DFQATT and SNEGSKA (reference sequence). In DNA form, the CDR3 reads TGCAGTGCTACATTAGGTAGCAATCAGCCCCAGCATTTT. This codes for CSATLGSNQPQHF.

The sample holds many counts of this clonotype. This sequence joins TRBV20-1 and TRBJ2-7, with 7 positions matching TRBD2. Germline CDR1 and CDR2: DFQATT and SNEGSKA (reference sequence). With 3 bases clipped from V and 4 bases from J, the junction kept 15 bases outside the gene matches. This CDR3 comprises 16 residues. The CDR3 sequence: CSASRQPRLAGYEQYF. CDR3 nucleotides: TGCAGTGCTAGTCGTCAACCCCGACTAGCCGGATACGAGCAGTACTTC.

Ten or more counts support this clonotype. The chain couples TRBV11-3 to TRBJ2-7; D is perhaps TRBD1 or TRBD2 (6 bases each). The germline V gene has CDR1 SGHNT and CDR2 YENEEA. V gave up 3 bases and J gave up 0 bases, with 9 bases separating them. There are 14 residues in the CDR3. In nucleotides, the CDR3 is TGTGCCAGCAGCTTCGGAGGGGGCTCCTACGAGCAGTACTTC. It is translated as CASSFGGGSYEQYF.

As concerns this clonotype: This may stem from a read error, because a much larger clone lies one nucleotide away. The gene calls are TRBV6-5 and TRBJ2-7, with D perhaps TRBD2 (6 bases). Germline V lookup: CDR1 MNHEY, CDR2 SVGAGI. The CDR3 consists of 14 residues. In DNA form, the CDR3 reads TGTGCCAGCGGTTACTCGGGAGCCTCCTACGAGCAGTACTTC. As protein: CASGYSGASYEQYF.

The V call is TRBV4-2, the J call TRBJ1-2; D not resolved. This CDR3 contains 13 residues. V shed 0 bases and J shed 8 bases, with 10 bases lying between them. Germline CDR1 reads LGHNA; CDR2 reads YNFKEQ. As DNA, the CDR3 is TGTGCCAGCAGCCAAGAGGACGTCGGAGGCTACACCTTC. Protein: CASSQEDVGGYTF.

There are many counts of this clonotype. CDR3 region: CSARTSGTGELFF. CDR3 nucleotides: TGCAGCGCAAGGACTAGCGGGACCGGGGAGCTGTTTTTT. V gene TRBV29-1 combines with J gene TRBJ2-2; 11 nucleotides align to TRBD2. CDR3 length equals 13 residues. CDR1 SQVTM and CDR2 ANQGSEA come from the germline V gene. J gave up 5 bases and V 7 bases, and 3 bases lay outside the gene matches.

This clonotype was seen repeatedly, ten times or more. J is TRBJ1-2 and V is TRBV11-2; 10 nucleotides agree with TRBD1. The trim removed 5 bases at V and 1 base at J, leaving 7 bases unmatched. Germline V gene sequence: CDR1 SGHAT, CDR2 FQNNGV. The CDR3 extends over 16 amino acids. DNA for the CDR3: TGTGCCAGCAGCCCCACGGACAGGGGGAGTAACTATGGCTACACCTTC. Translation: CASSPTDRGSNYGYTF.

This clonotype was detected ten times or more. CDR3 protein: CSVRTGGADTEAFF. In DNA form, the CDR3 reads TGCAGCGTTCGGACAGGGGGCGCCGACACTGAAGCTTTCTTT. The chain links TRBV29-1 to TRBJ1-1; 11 bases are shared with TRBD1. Germline V gene sequence: CDR1 SQVTM, CDR2 ANQGSEA. The CDR3 contains 14 residues. J lost 3 bases, V lost 5 bases, and 5 bases had no gene match.

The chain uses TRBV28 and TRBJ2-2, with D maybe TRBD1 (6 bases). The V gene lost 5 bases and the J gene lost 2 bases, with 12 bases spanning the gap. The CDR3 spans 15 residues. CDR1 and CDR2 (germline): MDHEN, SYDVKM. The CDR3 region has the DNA TGTGCCAGCAGTGTGGGCAGGGGAAACACCGGGGAGCTGTTTTTT. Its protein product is CASSVGRGNTGELFF.

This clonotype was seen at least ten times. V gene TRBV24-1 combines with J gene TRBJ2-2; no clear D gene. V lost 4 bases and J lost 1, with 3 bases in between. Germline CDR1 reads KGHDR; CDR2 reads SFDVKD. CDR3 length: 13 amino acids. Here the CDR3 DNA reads TGTGCCACCAGTGAAAAGAACACCGGGGAGCTGTTTTTT. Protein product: CATSEKNTGELFF.

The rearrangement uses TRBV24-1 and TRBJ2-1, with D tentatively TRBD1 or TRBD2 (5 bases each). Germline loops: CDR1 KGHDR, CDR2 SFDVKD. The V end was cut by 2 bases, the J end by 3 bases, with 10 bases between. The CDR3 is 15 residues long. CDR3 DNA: TGTGCCACCAGTGATTCGGGACGTCTCTACAATGAGCAGTTCTTC. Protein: CATSDSGRLYNEQFF.

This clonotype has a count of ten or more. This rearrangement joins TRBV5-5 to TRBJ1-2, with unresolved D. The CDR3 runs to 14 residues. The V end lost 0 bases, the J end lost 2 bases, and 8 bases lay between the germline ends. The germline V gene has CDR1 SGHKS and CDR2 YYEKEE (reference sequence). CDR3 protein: CASSLAASNYGYTF. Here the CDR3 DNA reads TGTGCCAGCAGCTTGGCCGCGTCGAACTATGGCTACACCTTC.

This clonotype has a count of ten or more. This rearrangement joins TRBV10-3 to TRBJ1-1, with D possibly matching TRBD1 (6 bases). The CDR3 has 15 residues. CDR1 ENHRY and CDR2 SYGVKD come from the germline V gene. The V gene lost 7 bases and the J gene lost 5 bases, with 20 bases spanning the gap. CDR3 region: CAIKDGGSRGTEAFF. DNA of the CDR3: TGTGCCATCAAAGACGGGGGCTCAAGGGGGACTGAAGCTTTCTTT.

CDR3 DNA: TGTGCCAGCAGCCTGGCGGCAACTAATGAAAAACTGTTTTTT. Amino acid sequence: CASSLAATNEKLFF. The genes are TRBV7-9 and TRBJ1-4; D remains ambiguous. The length of the CDR3 is 14 residues. Trimming cost V 5 bases and J 0 bases, with 7 bases left between them. Germline V gene lookup returns CDR1 SEHNR and CDR2 FQNEAQ (reference sequence).

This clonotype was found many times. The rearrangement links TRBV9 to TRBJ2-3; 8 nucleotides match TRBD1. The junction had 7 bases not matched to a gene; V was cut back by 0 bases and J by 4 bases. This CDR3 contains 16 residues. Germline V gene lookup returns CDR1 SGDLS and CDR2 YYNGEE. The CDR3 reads CASSVAGQGAPDTQYF. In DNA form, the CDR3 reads TGTGCCAGCAGCGTAGCTGGGCAGGGGGCCCCAGATACGCAGTATTTT. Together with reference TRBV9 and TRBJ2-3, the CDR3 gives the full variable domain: DSGVTQTPKHLITATGQRVTLRCSPRSGDLSVYWYQQSLDQGLQFLIQYYNGEERAKGNILERFSAQQFPDLHSELNLSSLELGDSALYFCASSVAGQGAPDTQYFGPGTRLTVL.